The entry below describes one T cell receptor beta chain. Its antigen remains unknown. Each CDR3 protein is one row after TCRdb ran MiXCR on the reads. The table records some 800,000 distinct CDR3 sequences, around 29% of them present only once. This sample is drawn from a study of T cell repertoires in cytomegalovirus infection. This CDR3 has 18 amino acids. Germline values: CDR1 SGHKS, CDR2 YYEKEE (reference sequence). The V segment lost 4 bases and the J segment 0 bases; nucleotides outside the gene matches: 13. Findings and limits, study-wide: HLA-C-restricted CMV clonotypes gave the most frequent clonotype in two of eight donors.

This clonotype was sampled from a human donor in good health (CMV status not recorded). Some clones in this sample may be carry-over from other donors' samples. The genes are TRBV5-5 and TRBJ1-5, with TRBD1 matching 7 bases. The input for sequencing was cultured CD8+ T cells from PBMCs, taken from culture after CMV antigen stimulation. CDR3 protein: CASSQDLADRNSNQPQHF. The CDR3 DNA reads as TGTGCCAGCAGCCAAGATTTAGCGGACAGGAATAGCAATCAGCCCCAGCATTTT.